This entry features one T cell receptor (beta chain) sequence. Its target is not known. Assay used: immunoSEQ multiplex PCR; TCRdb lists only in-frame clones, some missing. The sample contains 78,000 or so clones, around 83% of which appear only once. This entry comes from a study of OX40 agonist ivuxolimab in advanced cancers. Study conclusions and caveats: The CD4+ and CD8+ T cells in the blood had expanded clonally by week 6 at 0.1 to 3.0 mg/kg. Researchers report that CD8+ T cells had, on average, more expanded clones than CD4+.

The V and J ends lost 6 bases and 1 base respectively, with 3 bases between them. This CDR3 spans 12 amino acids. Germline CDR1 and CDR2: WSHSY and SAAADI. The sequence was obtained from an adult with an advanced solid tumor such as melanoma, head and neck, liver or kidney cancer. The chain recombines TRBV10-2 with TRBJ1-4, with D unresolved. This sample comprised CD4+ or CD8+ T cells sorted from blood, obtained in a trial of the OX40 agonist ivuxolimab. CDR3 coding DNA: TGCGCCAGCAGGCGAACTAATGAAAAACTGTTTTTT. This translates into CASRRTNEKLFF.